The 2 T cell receptor beta chains given below trace back to one sample, sequenced in a study of T cell responses to AZD1222 COVID-19 vaccine. Sequencing used immunoSEQ multiplex PCR; TCRdb keeps in-frame clones, though not all of them. In the table there are under 150,000 clones, around 89% of which are singletons. Material: peripheral blood, obtained 28 days after the second AZD1222 dose. These receptors were taken from an adult who received the AZD1222 COVID-19 vaccine.

The gene calls are TRBV5-1 and TRBJ2-1; 8 bases agree with TRBD2. V gave up 1 base and J gave up 5 bases; unmatched junction bases: 8. In germline, CDR1 is SGHRS, CDR2 YFSETQ. CDR3 length: 16 residues. The CDR3 region has the DNA TGCGCCAGCAGCTTGACGGGAGGGGTGTCTAACAATGAGCAGTTCTTC. Translation: CASSLTGGVSNNEQFF.

V gene TRBV4-3 combines with J gene TRBJ2-1, with 10 bases matching TRBD1. The CDR3 is 14 residues long. Germline V lookup: CDR1 LGHNA, CDR2 YSLEER. V shed 5 bases and J 10 bases; nucleotides not matched to a gene: 8. CDR3 region: CASSGDRGLAEQFF. The CDR3 region has the DNA TGCGCCAGCAGCGGAGACAGGGGGCTGGCCGAGCAGTTCTTC.